Below, 14 T cell receptor beta chains from the same sample are listed, as sequenced in a study of Graves' ophthalmopathy and Graves' hyperthyroidism. Beta-chain TCR CDR3 regions were amplified from RNA transcripts. The first-round RT-PCR employed HTBI primers together with the Qiagen OneStep RT-PCR kit. A multiplex PCR was then performed as the second round. TCRdb reprocessed the multiplex PCR reads via MiXCR and lists one record per CDR3 protein. The sample includes about 740,000 distinct CDR3 sequences, 40% seen only once; the top ten take 44%. Sequences were obtained from peripheral blood. The receptors stem from an adult man with Graves' ophthalmopathy.

The chain has TRBV11-2 and TRBJ2-7; tentative D call: TRBD2 (7 bases). Germline V lookup: CDR1 SGHAT, CDR2 FQNNGV. This CDR3 region has 17 residues. V gave up 4 bases and J gave up 0 bases, with 19 bases separating them. Here the CDR3 DNA reads TGTGCCAGCAGCTCCGGGGAGGGGGGCACCCTCTCCTACGAGCAGTACTTC. This codes for CASSSGEGGTLSYEQYF.

This clonotype was counted ten times or more. The chain uses TRBV15 and TRBJ2-5; unclear D gene. The CDR3 is 16 amino acids. The germline gives CDR1 LNHNV, CDR2 YYDKDF (reference sequence). V lost 0 bases and J lost 2, with 13 bases in between. In nucleotides, the CDR3 is TGTGCCACCAGCAGAGATGGTGAGATCTCTCAAGAGACCCAGTACTTC. Its translation is CATSRDGEISQETQYF.

This clonotype came up many times. V and J are TRBV11-1 and TRBJ2-7; D not certain. Trimming took 0 bases from V and 3 from J, leaving 6 bases between them. CDR3 length: 13 amino acids. Germline CDR1 and CDR2: SGHAT and FQDESV (reference sequence). The CDR3: CASSLAAVYEQYF. CDR3 in DNA: TGTGCCAGCAGCTTAGCAGCCGTCTACGAGCAGTACTTC.

A remark on this clonotype: Sequence at one end of the junction differs from germline and may be a read error. This chain uses TRBV25-1 with TRBJ2-1, with D possibly TRBD2 on 6 matching bases. Germline V gene data show CDR1 as MGHDK and CDR2 as SYGVNS. This CDR3 has 15 amino acids. CDR3 nucleotides: TGCGCCAGCAGCCCCTTGGGACTTGGATACAATGAGCAGTTCTTC. Translation gives CASSPLGLGYNEQFF. Using reference TRBV25-1 and TRBJ2-1 for the parts outside the CDR3, the full variable domain is EADIYQTPRYLVIGTGKKITLECSQTMGHDKMYWYQQDPGMELHLIHYSYGVNSTEKGDLSSESTVSRIRTEHFPLTLESARPSHTSQYLCASSPLGLGYNEQFFGPGTRLTVL.

This clonotype was picked up one time. The gene calls are TRBV12-3 or TRBV12-4 and TRBJ1-5; D not resolved. Trimming left V 5 bases short and J 1 base short, with 9 bases between. CDR3 length equals 14 residues. CDR3 in DNA: TGTGCCAGCAGTACAGAGAGGAGCAATCAGCCCCAGCATTTT. This encodes CASSTERSNQPQHF.

This CDR3 is CASSPRQGQGEKLFF. The CDR3 DNA reads TGTGCCAGCAGCCCGCGACAGGGACAAGGAGAAAAACTGTTTTTT. The chain couples TRBV7-2 to TRBJ1-4, with TRBD1 identical over 7 bases. J gave up 8 bases and V 5 bases, and 11 bases lay outside the gene matches. This CDR3 comprises 15 residues. The germline V gene has CDR1 SGHTA and CDR2 FQGNSA.

The sample holds a few counts of this clonotype. V usage is TRBV7-9 and J usage is TRBJ2-2; D is unclear. CDR1 is SEHNR and CDR2 is FQNEAQ in the germline V gene (reference sequence). CDR3 size: 14 residues. With 8 bases removed from V and 4 bases from J, the gap between germline ends came to 14 bases. In DNA form, the CDR3 reads TGTGCCAGCTGTTTGGACCAAAGCACCGGGGAGCTGTTTTTT. It encodes CASCLDQSTGELFF.

V gene TRBV11-2 combines with J gene TRBJ2-7; D call uncertain. Trimming removed 4 bases from V and 1 base from J, with 14 bases in between. Germline assignment: CDR1 SGHAT and CDR2 FQNNGV. The CDR3 spans 15 residues. The CDR3: CASSWPPPRSYEQYF. The CDR3 DNA sequence: TGTGCCAGCAGCTGGCCCCCTCCCAGGTCCTACGAGCAGTACTTC.

At least ten counts were recorded for this clonotype. J is TRBJ2-6 and V is TRBV7-2, with unresolved D. The V end lost 2 bases, the J end lost 0 bases, and 8 bases lay between the germline ends. From germline, CDR1 is SGHTA and CDR2 FQGNSA. The length of the CDR3 is 16 residues. The CDR3 sequence: CASSLQFFSGANVLTF. The CDR3 DNA reads as TGTGCCAGCAGCTTACAGTTTTTCTCTGGGGCCAACGTCCTGACTTTC.

This clonotype was seen more than once but under ten times. The chain carries TRBV4-3 and TRBJ2-7; tentative D call: TRBD1 (6 bases). The CDR3 has 16 amino acids. V lost 3 bases and J 2 bases, leaving 17 bases between the germline ends. Germline CDR1 and CDR2: LGHNA and YSLEER. CDR3 sequence reads: CASSHRQVTLTYEQYF. The DNA of the CDR3 is TGCGCCAGCAGCCATAGACAGGTGACGCTAACCTACGAGCAGTACTTC.

This clonotype was detected only a few times. J is TRBJ2-7 and V is TRBV7-2; TRBD2 aligns across 8 bases. V shed 7 bases and J 6 bases; nucleotides not matched to a gene: 8. Germline assignment: CDR1 SGHTA and CDR2 FQGNSA. The CDR3 is 13 amino acids. CDR3 sequence reads: CASNQFAGGEQYF. The CDR3, as DNA: TGTGCCAGCAACCAATTCGCGGGGGGCGAGCAGTACTTC.

This clonotype showed up just a few times. CDR3 protein: CASNSGMGEQYF. The CDR3, as DNA: TGTGCCAGCAATTCAGGGATGGGGGAGCAGTACTTC. This rearrangement joins TRBV6-5 to TRBJ2-7; TRBD1 might be the D (5 bases). V lost 7 bases and J lost 7, with 14 bases in between. This CDR3 region has 12 residues. The germline gives CDR1 MNHEY, CDR2 SVGAGI.

This clonotype was seen only a few times. V and J are TRBV7-9 and TRBJ2-2; D perhaps matches TRBD1 (5 bases). This CDR3 is built from 19 residues. Germline V gene sequence: CDR1 SEHNR, CDR2 FQNEAQ (reference sequence). V lost 0 bases to trimming and J lost 6 bases, with 23 bases between them. CDR3 loop: CASSLASAFPRVRAGELFF. In DNA, the CDR3 is TGTGCCAGCAGCTTAGCGTCGGCTTTCCCCCGGGTCAGGGCCGGGGAGCTGTTTTTT.

This chain connects TRBV5-4 to TRBJ1-1; 7 bases align to TRBD1. The germline gives CDR1 SGHNT, CDR2 YYREEE (reference sequence). The CDR3 extends over 12 amino acids. V dropped 3 bases and J dropped 9; count of bases not matched to a gene: 5. CDR3: CASSSRQGQAFF. The CDR3 DNA is TGTGCCAGCAGCTCCCGACAGGGTCAAGCTTTCTTT.